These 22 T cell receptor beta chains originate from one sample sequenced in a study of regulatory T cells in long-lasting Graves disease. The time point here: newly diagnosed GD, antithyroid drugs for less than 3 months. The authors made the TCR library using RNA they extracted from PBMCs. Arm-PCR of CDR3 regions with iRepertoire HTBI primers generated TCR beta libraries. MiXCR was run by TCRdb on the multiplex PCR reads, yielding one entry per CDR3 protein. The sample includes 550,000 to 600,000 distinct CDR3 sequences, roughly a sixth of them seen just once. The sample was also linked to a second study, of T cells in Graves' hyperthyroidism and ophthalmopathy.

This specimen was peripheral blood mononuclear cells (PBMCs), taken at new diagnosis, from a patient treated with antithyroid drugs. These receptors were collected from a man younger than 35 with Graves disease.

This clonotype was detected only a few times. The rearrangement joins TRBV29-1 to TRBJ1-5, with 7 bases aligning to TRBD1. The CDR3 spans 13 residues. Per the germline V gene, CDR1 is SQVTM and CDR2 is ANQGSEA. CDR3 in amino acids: CIKYGTENQPQHF. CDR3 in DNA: TGCATCAAATATGGGACAGAAAATCAGCCCCAGCATTTT.

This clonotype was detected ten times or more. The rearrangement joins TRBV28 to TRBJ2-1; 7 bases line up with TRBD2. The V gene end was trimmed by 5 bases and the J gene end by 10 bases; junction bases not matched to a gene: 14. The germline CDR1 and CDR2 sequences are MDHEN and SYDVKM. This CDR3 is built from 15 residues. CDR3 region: CASSSSVGGSGEQFF. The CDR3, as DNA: TGTGCCAGCAGTAGTAGCGTGGGAGGGTCCGGCGAGCAGTTCTTC. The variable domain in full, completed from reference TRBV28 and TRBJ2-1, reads DVKVTQSSRYLVKRTGEKVFLECVQDMDHENMFWYRQDPGLGLRLIYFSYDVKMKEKGDIPEGYSVSREKKERFSLILESASTNQTSMYLCASSSSVGGSGEQFFGPGTRLTVL.

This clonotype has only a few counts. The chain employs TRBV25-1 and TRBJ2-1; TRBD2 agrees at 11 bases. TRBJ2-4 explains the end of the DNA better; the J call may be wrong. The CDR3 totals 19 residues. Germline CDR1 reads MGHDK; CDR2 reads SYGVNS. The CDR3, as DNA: TGTGCCAGCAGTGAAATCGCTAGCGGGAGGCCCAAGGCCAAAAACATTCAGTACTTC. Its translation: CASSEIASGRPKAKNIQYF.

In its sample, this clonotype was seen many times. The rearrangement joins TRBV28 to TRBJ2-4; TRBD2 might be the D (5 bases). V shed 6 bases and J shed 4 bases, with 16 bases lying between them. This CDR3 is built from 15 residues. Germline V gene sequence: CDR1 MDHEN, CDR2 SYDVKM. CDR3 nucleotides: TGTGCCAGCAGCCCTCGGGAACGGATGAAAAACATTCAGTACTTC. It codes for CASSPRERMKNIQYF.

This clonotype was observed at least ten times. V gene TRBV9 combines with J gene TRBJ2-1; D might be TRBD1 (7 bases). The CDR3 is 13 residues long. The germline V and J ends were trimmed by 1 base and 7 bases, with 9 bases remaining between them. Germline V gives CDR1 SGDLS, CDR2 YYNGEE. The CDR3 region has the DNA TGTGCCAGCAGCGTACCAGGGGGGAATGAGCAGTTCTTC. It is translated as CASSVPGGNEQFF.

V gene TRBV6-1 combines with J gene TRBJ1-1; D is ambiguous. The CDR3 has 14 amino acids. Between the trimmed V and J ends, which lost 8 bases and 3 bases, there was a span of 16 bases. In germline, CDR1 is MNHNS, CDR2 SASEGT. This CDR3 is CASFVYSGDTEAFF. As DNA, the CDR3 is TGTGCCAGCTTTGTTTACTCCGGAGACACTGAAGCTTTCTTT.

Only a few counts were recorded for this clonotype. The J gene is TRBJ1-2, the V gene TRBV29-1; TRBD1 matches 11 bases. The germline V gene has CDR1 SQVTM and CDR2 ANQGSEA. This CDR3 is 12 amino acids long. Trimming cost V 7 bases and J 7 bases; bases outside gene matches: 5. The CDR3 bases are TGCAGCGCAGGACAGGGGGCCGGTGGCTACACCTTC. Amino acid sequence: CSAGQGAGGYTF.

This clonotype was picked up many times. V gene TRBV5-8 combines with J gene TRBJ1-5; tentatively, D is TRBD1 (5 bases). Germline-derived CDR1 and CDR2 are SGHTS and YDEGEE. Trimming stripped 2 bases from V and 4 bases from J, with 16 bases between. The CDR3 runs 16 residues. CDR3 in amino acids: CASSFGQRRPNQPQHF. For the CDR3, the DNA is TGTGCCAGCAGCTTCGGACAAAGGAGGCCGAATCAGCCCCAGCATTTT.

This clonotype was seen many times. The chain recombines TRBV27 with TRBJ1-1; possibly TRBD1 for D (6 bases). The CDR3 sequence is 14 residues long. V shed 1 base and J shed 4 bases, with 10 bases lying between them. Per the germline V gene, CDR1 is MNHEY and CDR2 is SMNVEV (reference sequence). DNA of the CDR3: TGTGCCAGCAGTTTATGGGGGCCCAGCACTGAAGCTTTCTTT. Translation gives CASSLWGPSTEAFF.

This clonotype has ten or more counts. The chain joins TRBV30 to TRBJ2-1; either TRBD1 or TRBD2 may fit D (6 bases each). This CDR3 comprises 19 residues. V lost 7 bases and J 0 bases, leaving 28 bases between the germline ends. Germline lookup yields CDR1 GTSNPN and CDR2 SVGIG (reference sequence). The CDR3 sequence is CALIRGTHKPPSSYNEQFF. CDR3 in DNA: TGTGCCTTGATCCGCGGGACACATAAGCCCCCGAGCTCCTACAATGAGCAGTTCTTC. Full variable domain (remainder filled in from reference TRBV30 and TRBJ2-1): SQTIHQWPATLVQPVGSPLSLECTVEGTSNPNLYWYRQAAGRGLQLLFYSVGIGQISSEVPQNLSASRPQDRQFILSSKKLLLSDSGFYLCALIRGTHKPPSSYNEQFFGPGTRLTVL.

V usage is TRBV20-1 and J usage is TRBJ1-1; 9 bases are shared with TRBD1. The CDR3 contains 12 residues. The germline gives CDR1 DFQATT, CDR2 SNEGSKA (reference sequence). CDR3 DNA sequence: TGCAGGGCGACAGGGGGGAACACTGAAGCTTTCTTT. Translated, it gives CRATGGNTEAFF.

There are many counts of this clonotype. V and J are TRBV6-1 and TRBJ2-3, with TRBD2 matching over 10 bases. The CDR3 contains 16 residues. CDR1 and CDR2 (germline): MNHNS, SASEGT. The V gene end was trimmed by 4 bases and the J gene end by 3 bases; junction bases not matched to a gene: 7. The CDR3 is CASSGGASGSTDTQYF. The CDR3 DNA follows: TGTGCCAGCAGTGGGGGGGCTAGCGGGAGTACAGATACGCAGTATTTT.

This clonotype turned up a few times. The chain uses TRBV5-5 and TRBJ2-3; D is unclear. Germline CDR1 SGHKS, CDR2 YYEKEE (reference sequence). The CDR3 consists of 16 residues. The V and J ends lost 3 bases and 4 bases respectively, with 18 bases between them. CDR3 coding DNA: TGTGCCAGCAGCTCGTCATCCGTGCTAGTGGCAGATACGCAGTATTTT. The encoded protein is CASSSSSVLVADTQYF.

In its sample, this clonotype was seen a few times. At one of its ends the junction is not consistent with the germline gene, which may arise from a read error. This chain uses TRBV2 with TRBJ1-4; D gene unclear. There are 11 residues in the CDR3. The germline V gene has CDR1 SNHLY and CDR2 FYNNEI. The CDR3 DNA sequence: TGTGCCAGCAGTGAAGAAAGTCTTATTAGTTTT. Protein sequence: CASSEESLISF.

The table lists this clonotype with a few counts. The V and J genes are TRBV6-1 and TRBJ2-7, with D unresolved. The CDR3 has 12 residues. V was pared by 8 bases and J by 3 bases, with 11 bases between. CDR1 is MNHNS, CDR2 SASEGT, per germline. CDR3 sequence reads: CASAAGRYEQYF. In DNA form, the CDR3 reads TGTGCCAGCGCCGCAGGCCGCTACGAGCAGTACTTC.

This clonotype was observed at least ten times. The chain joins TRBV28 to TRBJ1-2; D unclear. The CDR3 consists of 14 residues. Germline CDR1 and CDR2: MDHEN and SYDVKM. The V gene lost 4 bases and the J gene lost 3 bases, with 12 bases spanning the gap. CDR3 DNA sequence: TGTGCCAGCAGTTCTGAACAAGGCTACTATGGCTACACCTTC. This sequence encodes CASSSEQGYYGYTF.

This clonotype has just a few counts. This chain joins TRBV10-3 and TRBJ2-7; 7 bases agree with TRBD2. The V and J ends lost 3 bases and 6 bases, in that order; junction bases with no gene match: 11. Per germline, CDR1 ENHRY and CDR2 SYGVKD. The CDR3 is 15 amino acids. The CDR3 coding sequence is TGTGCCATCAGTGATGAGGGCGGGAGAGTGTCCGAGCAGTACTTC. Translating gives CAISDEGGRVSEQYF.

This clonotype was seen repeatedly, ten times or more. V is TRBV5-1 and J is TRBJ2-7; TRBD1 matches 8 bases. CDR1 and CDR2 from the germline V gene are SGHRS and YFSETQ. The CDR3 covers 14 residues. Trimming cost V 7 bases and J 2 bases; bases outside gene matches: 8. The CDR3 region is CASYRGTGPYEQYF. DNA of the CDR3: TGCGCCAGCTACCGCGGGACAGGACCCTACGAGCAGTACTTC.

DNA of the CDR3: TGTGCCAGCAGTCCGGGACCGGGACAGGGATTGTACATTCAGTACTTC. Residues: CASSPGPGQGLYIQYF. The gene calls are TRBV27 and TRBJ2-4; the match to TRBD1 covers 9 bases. CDR1 and CDR2 from the germline V gene are MNHEY and SMNVEV (reference sequence). With 5 bases clipped from V and 8 bases from J, the junction kept 13 bases outside the gene matches. This CDR3 spans 16 amino acids.

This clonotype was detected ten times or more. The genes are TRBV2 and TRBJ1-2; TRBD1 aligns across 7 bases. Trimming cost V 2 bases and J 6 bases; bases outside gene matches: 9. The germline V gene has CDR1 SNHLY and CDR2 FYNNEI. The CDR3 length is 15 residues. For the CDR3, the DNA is TGTGCCAGCAGTGAAAGACAGGGAGACTCGGATGGCTACACCTTC. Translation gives CASSERQGDSDGYTF.

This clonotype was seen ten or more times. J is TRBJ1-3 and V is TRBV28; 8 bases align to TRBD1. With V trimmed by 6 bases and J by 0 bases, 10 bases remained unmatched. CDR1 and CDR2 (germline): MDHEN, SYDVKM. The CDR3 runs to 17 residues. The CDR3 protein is CASSFKTGDPSGNTIYF. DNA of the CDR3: TGTGCCAGCAGCTTTAAGACAGGGGACCCCTCTGGAAACACCATATATTTT. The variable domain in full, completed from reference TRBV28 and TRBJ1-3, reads DVKVTQSSRYLVKRTGEKVFLECVQDMDHENMFWYRQDPGLGLRLIYFSYDVKMKEKGDIPEGYSVSREKKERFSLILESASTNQTSMYLCASSFKTGDPSGNTIYFGEGSWLTVV.

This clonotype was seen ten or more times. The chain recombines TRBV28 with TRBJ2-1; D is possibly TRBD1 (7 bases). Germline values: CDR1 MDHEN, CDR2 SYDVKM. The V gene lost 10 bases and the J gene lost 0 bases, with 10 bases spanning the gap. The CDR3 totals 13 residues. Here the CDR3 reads CAIQGGSYNEQFF. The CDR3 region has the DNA TGTGCCATTCAGGGGGGCTCCTACAATGAGCAGTTCTTC.